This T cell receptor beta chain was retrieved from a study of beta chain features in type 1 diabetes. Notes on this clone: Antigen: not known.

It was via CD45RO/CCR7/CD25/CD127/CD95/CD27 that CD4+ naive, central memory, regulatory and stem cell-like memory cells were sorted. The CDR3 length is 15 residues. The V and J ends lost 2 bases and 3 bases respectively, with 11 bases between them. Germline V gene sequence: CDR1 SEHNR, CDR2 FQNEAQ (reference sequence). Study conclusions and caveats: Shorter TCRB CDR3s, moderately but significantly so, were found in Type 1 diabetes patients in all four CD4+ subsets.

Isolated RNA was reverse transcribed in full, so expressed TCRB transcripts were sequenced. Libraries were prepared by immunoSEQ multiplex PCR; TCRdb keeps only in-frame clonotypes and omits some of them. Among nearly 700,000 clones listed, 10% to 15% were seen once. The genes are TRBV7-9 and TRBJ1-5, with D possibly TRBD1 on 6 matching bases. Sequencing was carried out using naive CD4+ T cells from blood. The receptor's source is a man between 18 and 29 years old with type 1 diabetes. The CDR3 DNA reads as TGTGCCAGCAGCTTATCAACAGGGCTCAATCAGCCCCAGCATTTT. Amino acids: CASSLSTGLNQPQHF.